This is a list of T cell receptor beta chains from one sample in a study of T cell repertoires in aging, cancer and after chemotherapy. One entry per CDR3 protein results from TCRdb running MiXCR on the multiplex PCR reads. This table holds 2,700 or so distinct CDR3 sequences, roughly 54% found once. Source material: blood. The receptors here all came from a human donor with a blood cancer. CDR3s include the opening cysteine and the closing phenylalanine or tryptophan. Fields, in order: clone size, V gene, D gene, J gene, CDR3 DNA, CDR3 protein. D genes are given only for firm matches. Rows give clone size only sometimes, using once, few, many, or a class for an expanded clone.

NA	TRBV12-3/TRBV12-4	NA	TRBJ2-1	TGTGCCAGCAGGTATGGCCCGGAGGTGAGGCAGTTCTTC	CASRYGPEVRQFF
NA	TRBV20-1	TRBD1	TRBJ2-2	TGCAGTGCTTGGGACAGGGCGACCACCGGGGAGCTGTTTTTT	CSAWDRATTGELFF
NA	TRBV6-5	NA	TRBJ2-4	TGTGCCAGCAGGGGAGCCGGGGACAAAAACATTCAGTACTTC	CASRGAGDKNIQYF
NA	TRBV19	TRBD1	TRBJ2-1	TGTGCCAGTAGTCCCGGACAGGGGGTATACAATGAGCAGTTCTTC	CASSPGQGVYNEQFF
few	TRBV30	TRBD1	TRBJ2-7	TGTGCCTGGAGTGTAGGACAGGTCACCTACGAGCAGTACTTC	CAWSVGQVTYEQYF
few	TRBV19	TRBD1	TRBJ1-1	TGTGCCAGTAGGACAGGGTGGAACACTGAAGCTTTCTTT	CASRTGWNTEAFF
NA	TRBV6-5	NA	TRBJ2-7	TGTGCCAGCAGTTATTTGCGGCTAGCGATTACCTCCTACGAGCAGTACTTC	CASSYLRLAITSYEQYF
NA	TRBV19	NA	TRBJ2-5	TGTGCCAGTAGTATTCGGGGGGCCAGGGAGACCCAGTACTTC	CASSIRGARETQYF
NA	TRBV27	NA	TRBJ1-3	TGTGCCAGCAGTTTAACGCGGGAAGGGGGTGACGGAAACACCATATATTTT	CASSLTREGGDGNTIYF
NA	TRBV24-1	TRBD2	TRBJ2-3	TGTGCCACCAGTGGCGCGGGGGGGCAGGGAGATACGCAGTATTTT	CATSGAGGQGDTQYF
once	TRBV7-9	NA	TRBJ2-1	TGTGCCAGCAGCCACGAGCCCCCTCTATATGAGCAGTTCTTC	CASSHEPPLYEQFF
NA	TRBV6-5	TRBD1	TRBJ2-7	TGTGCCAGCTGGACAGGGGGCCGCGAGCAGTACTTC	CASWTGGREQYF
once	TRBV7-2	TRBD2	TRBJ2-3	TGTGCCACCGACTCTGGGCTAGCGGGGACAGATACGCAGTATTTT	CATDSGLAGTDTQYF
NA	TRBV5-1	NA	TRBJ2-3	TGCGCCAGCAGCCCAAGGGTTGGGGAGGCCACAGATACGCAGTATTTT	CASSPRVGEATDTQYF
large	TRBV12-3/TRBV12-4	NA	TRBJ1-1	TGTGCCAGCAGTTTATCGAACACTGAAGCTTTCTTT	CASSLSNTEAFF
NA	TRBV6-1	TRBD1	TRBJ1-2	TGTGCCAGCAGTTTAAAGACAGGGGGACCCTATGGCTACACCTTC	CASSLKTGGPYGYTF
NA	TRBV5-6	NA	TRBJ1-2	TGTGCCAGCAGCTTGGGAAGTCTTGTCTATGGCTACACCTTC	CASSLGSLVYGYTF
NA	TRBV5-4	NA	TRBJ2-5	TGTGCCAGCAGCGCACGGGCCCAAGAGACCCAGTACTTC	CASSARAQETQYF
NA	TRBV27	NA	TRBJ1-4	TGTGCCAGCAGTCCCTCGCGGATAACTAATGAAAAACTGTTTTTT	CASSPSRITNEKLFF
NA	TRBV5-6	TRBD1	TRBJ2-2	TGTGCCAGCAGCTTGACAGGGGTGGGGACCGGGGAGCTGTTTTTT	CASSLTGVGTGELFF
NA	TRBV30	NA	TRBJ1-2	TGTGCCTGGAGTGTACGCGGACACCACTATAGCTACACCTTC	CAWSVRGHHYSYTF
NA	TRBV7-2	NA	TRBJ2-5	TGTGCCAGCAGCAACAGGCTTGAGACCCAGTACTTC	CASSNRLETQYF
NA	TRBV10-3	NA	TRBJ1-6	TGTGCCATCAGTGATGGGAGCTCCTATAATTCACCCCTCCACTTT	CAISDGSSYNSPLHF
NA	TRBV6-5	TRBD2	TRBJ2-3	TGTGCCAGCAGCCAACGCCCTTACGTACCTCCGGGACTAGCGGGGGCCCATACAGATACGCAGTATTTT	CASSQRPYVPPGLAGAHTDTQYF
few	TRBV11-1	NA	TRBJ2-7	TGTGCCAGCAGCGCATGGACGGAGTACGAGCAGTACTTC	CASSAWTEYEQYF
few	TRBV19	TRBD1	TRBJ2-1	TGTGCCAGCTCACTTACAGGGGACAGGGAGGTCTTC	CASSLTGDREVF
NA	TRBV27	NA	TRBJ1-6	TGTGCCAGCAGTTTAGGACGACTGGAATTTAATTCACCCCTCCACTTT	CASSLGRLEFNSPLHF
NA	TRBV29-1	TRBD2	TRBJ2-5	TGCAGCGTTGTCGTACTAGCGGGGGGGCCCCTGGAGACCCAGTACTTC	CSVVVLAGGPLETQYF
few	TRBV29-1	TRBD1	TRBJ1-5	TGCAGCGTGAAAGACAGGGGCGGCCGCAATCAGCCCCAGCATTTT	CSVKDRGGRNQPQHF
few	TRBV6-1	TRBD1	TRBJ1-5	TGTGCCAGCAGTGCTCCCGACAGGGGGCATAGTCAGCCCCAGCATTTT	CASSAPDRGHSQPQHF
NA	TRBV27	TRBD1	TRBJ1-5	TGTGCCAGCAGTTTAGCCGGGACAGGGAATCAGCCCCAGCATTTT	CASSLAGTGNQPQHF
NA	TRBV12-3/TRBV12-4	NA	TRBJ1-5	TGTGCCAGCAGTTTAGGCTTAAGCAATCAGCCCCAGCATTTT	CASSLGLSNQPQHF
NA	TRBV5-4	NA	TRBJ2-1	TGCGCCAGCAGCCAGGTCGGCGGGGGCCCAAGCTCCTACAATGAGCAGTTCTTC	CASSQVGGGPSSYNEQFF
NA	TRBV4-2	NA	TRBJ2-7	TGTGCCAGCAGCCAAGAGTCCGTTTACTACGAGCAGTACTTC	CASSQESVYYEQYF
NA	TRBV7-2	NA	TRBJ2-6	TGTGCCAGCAGCCAACCGACAGGCACCGGGGCCAACGTCCTGACTTTC	CASSQPTGTGANVLTF
NA	TRBV20-1	NA	TRBJ2-7	TGCAGTGCTTCCGGTTGGGGCGAGCAGTACTTC	CSASGWGEQYF
NA	TRBV6-5	NA	TRBJ2-7	TGTGCCAGCGGTTCTTCCGGGCTGGGGACCTACGAGCAGTACTTC	CASGSSGLGTYEQYF
NA	TRBV20-1	NA	TRBJ1-2	TGCAGTGCTAGAGTCCGCTATAGTAGGTACCCTAACTATGGCTACACCTTC	CSARVRYSRYPNYGYTF
few	TRBV12-3/TRBV12-4	NA	TRBJ2-1	TGTGCCAGCAGCCCCATCTTACAGCGTTCCTCTGAGCAGTTCTTC	CASSPILQRSSEQFF
NA	TRBV12-3/TRBV12-4	TRBD1	TRBJ1-1	TGTGCCAGCAGTTTAGCGACAGGGGGCAAAGCTTTCTTT	CASSLATGGKAFF
NA	TRBV6-6	TRBD1	TRBJ2-7	TGTGCCAGCAGTGATGGGACAGGGAGGTACGAGCAGTACTTC	CASSDGTGRYEQYF
once	TRBV27	NA	TRBJ2-1	TGTGCCAGCAGCCCCCTGACCTACAATGAGCAGTTCTTC	CASSPLTYNEQFF
NA	TRBV5-5	TRBD2	TRBJ2-3	TGTGCCAGCAGCCGTGGGGGATTTAGCGGGGCCACAGATACGCAGTATTTT	CASSRGGFSGATDTQYF
NA	TRBV6-5	TRBD2	TRBJ2-1	TGTGCCAGCAGGGGAGCGGGGGGGCTGAATGAGCAGTTCTTC	CASRGAGGLNEQFF
NA	TRBV6-2/TRBV6-3	TRBD2	TRBJ2-3	TGTGCCAGCAGTTACCTTTTAACGGGGGGACGCACAGATACGCAGTATTTT	CASSYLLTGGRTDTQYF
NA	TRBV29-1	NA	TRBJ2-5	TGCAGCGTTACCTACAGAGGGGAGACCCAGTACTTC	CSVTYRGETQYF
few	TRBV20-1	TRBD2	TRBJ2-1	TGCAGTGCTAGAGATACACTAGCGGTTTACAATGAGCAGTTCTTC	CSARDTLAVYNEQFF
NA	TRBV11-1	TRBD2	TRBJ2-3	TGTGCCAGCAGCTCGGGACTAGTTGATACGCAGTATTTT	CASSSGLVDTQYF
few	TRBV12-3/TRBV12-4	NA	TRBJ1-1	TGTGCCAGCAGTTACGACAGACTTGTTTTGAACACTGAAGCTTTCTTT	CASSYDRLVLNTEAFF
few	TRBV5-4	NA	TRBJ2-2	TGTGCCAGCAGCTCCTTTCGACTGGACACGGACACCGGGGAGCTGTTTTTT	CASSSFRLDTDTGELFF
NA	TRBV6-5	TRBD2	TRBJ2-7	TGTGCCAGCAGTTACTTTAGGACTAGCGGGGTTTACGAGCAGTACTTC	CASSYFRTSGVYEQYF
NA	TRBV10-1	NA	TRBJ2-3	TGCGCCAGCAGCAAGACAGATACGCAGTATTTT	CASSKTDTQYF
NA	TRBV30	NA	TRBJ1-6	TGTGCCTGGAGGATTACCCTTAATTCACCCCTCCACTTT	CAWRITLNSPLHF
NA	TRBV30	NA	TRBJ2-5	TGTGCCTGGAGTAGGGGACTTCCAGAGACCCAGTACTTC	CAWSRGLPETQYF
NA	TRBV13	NA	TRBJ1-4	TGTGCCAGCAGCCCCGTGGCCCGGGGGTACGAAAAACTGTTTTTT	CASSPVARGYEKLFF
NA	TRBV6-6	NA	TRBJ1-1	TGTGCCATCAGTGGGGGCCCGACGGGAACTGAAGCTTTCTTT	CAISGGPTGTEAFF